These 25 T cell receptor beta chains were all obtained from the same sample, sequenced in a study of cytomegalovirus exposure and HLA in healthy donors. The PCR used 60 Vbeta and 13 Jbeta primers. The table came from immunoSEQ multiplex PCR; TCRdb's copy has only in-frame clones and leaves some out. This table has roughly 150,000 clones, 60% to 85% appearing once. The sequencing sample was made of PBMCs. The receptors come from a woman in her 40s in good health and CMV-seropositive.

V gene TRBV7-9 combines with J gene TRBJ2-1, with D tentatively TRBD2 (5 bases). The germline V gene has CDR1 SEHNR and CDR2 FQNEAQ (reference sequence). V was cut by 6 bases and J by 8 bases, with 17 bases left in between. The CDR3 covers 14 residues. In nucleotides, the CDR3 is TGTGCCAGCAGTCTCTCCGGGGTGATGTATGAGCAGTTCTTC. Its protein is CASSLSGVMYEQFF.

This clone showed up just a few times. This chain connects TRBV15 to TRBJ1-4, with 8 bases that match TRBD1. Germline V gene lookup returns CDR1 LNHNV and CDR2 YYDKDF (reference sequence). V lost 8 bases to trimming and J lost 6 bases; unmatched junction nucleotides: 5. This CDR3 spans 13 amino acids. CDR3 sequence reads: CATRGTGHEKLFF. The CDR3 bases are TGTGCCACCCGTGGGACAGGCCATGAAAAACTGTTTTTT.

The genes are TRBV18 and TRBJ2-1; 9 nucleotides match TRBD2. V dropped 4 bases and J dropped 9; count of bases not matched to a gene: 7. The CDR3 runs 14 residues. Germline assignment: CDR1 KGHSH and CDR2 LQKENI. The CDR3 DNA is TGTGCCAGCTCACAACCTAGCGGGGTCCCTGAGCAGTTCTTC. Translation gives CASSQPSGVPEQFF.

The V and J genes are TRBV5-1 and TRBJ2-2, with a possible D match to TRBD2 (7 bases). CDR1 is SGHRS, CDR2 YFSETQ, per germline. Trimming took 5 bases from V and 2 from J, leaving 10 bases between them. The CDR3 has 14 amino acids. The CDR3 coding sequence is TGCGCCAGCAGGTCGGGGGGCAACACCGGGGAGCTGTTTTTT. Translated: CASRSGGNTGELFF. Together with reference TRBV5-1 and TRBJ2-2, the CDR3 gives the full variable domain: KAGVTQTPRYLIKTRGQQVTLSCSPISGHRSVSWYQQTPGQGLQFLFEYFSETQRNKGNFPGRFSGRQFSNSRSEMNVSTLELGDSALYLCASRSGGNTGELFFGEGSRLTVL.

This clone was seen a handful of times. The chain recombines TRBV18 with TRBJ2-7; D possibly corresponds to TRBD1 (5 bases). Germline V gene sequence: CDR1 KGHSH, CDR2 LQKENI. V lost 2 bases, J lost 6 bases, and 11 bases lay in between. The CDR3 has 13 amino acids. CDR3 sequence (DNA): TGTGCCAGCTCACCATCCAGGGAAAGCGAGCAGTACTTC. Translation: CASSPSRESEQYF.

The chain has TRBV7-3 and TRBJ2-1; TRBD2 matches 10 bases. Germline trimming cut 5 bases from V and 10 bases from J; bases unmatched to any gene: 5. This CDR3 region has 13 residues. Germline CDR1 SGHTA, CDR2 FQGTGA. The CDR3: CASSTQAGGEQFF. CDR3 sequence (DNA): TGTGCCAGCAGCACTCAAGCGGGGGGGGAGCAGTTCTTC.

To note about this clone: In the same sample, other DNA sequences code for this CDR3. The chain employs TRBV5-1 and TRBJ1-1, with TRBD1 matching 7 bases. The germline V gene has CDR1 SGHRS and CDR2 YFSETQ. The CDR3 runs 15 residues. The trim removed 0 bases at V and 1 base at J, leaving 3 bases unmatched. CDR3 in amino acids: CASSLATGANTEAFF. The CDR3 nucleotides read TGCGCCAGCAGCTTGGCCACAGGGGCGAACACTGAAGCTTTCTTT. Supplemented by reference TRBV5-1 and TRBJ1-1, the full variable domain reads KAGVTQTPRYLIKTRGQQVTLSCSPISGHRSVSWYQQTPGQGLQFLFEYFSETQRNKGNFPGRFSGRQFSNSRSEMNVSTLELGDSALYLCASSLATGANTEAFFGQGTRLTVV.

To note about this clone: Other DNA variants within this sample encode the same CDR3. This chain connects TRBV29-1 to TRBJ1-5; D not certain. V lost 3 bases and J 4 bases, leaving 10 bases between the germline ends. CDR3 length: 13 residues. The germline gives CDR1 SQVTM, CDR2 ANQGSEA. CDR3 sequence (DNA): TGCAGCGTTGAGGACGGGGTTAATCAGCCCCAGCATTTT. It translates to CSVEDGVNQPQHF. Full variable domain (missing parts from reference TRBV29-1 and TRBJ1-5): SAVISQKPSRDICQRGTSLTIQCQVDSQVTMMFWYRQQPGQSLTLIATANQGSEATYESGFVIDKFPISRPNLTFSTLTVSNMSPEDSSIYLCSVEDGVNQPQHFGDGTRLSIL.

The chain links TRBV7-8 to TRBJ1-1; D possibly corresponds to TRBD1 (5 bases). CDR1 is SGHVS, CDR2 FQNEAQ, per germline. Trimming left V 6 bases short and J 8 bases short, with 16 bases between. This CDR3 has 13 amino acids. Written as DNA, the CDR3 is TGTGCCAGCAGTTTTCCGGGGGACGCCGAAGCTTTCTTT. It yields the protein CASSFPGDAEAFF.

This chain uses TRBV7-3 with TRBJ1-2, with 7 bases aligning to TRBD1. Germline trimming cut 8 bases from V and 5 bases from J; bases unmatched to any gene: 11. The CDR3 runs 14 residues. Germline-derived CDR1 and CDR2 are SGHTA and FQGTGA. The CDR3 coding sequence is TGTGCCAGCGGCACAGGGGACATTGGGTATGGCTACACCTTC. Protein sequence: CASGTGDIGYGYTF.

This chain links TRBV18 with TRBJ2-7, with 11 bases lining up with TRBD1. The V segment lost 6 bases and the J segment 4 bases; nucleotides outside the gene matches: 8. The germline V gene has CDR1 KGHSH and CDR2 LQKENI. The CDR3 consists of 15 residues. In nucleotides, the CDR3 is TGTGCCAGCTCGGCCGGGACAGGGGGTCTATACGAGCAGTACTTC. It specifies CASSAGTGGLYEQYF.

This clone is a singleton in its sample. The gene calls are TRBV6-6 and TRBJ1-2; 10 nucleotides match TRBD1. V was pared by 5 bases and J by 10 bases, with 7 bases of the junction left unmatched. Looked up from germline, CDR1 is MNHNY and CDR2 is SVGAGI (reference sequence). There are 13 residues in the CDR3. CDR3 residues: CASSATGGFDYTF. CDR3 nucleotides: TGTGCCAGCAGTGCGACAGGGGGCTTTGACTACACCTTC.

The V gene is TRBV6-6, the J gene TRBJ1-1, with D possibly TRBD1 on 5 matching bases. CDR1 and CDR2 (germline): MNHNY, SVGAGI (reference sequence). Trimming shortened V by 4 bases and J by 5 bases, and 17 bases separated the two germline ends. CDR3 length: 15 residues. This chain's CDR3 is CASSWAGRAETEAFF. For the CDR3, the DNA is TGTGCCAGCAGTTGGGCCGGCAGGGCCGAAACTGAAGCTTTCTTT.

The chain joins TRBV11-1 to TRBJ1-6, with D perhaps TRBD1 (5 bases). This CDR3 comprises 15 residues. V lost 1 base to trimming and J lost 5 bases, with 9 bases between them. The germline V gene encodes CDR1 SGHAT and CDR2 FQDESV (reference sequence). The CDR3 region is CASSLGATDNSPLHF. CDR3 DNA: TGTGCCAGCAGCTTAGGTGCGACAGATAATTCACCCCTCCACTTT.

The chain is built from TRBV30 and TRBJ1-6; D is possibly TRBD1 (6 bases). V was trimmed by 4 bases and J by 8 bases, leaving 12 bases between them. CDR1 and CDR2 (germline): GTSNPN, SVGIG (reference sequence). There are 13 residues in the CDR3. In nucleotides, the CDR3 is TGTGCCTGGAAGGACAGAAGGGATTCACCCCTCCACTTT. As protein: CAWKDRRDSPLHF. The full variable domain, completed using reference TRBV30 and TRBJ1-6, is SQTIHQWPATLVQPVGSPLSLECTVEGTSNPNLYWYRQAAGRGLQLLFYSVGIGQISSEVPQNLSASRPQDRQFILSSKKLLLSDSGFYLCAWKDRRDSPLHFGNGTRLTVT.

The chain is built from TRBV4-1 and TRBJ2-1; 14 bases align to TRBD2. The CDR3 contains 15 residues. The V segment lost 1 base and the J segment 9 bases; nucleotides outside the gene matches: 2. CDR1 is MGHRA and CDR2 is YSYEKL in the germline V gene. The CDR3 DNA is TGCGCCAGCAGCCAAGGACTAGCGGGGGGGCCTGAGCAGTTCTTC. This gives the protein CASSQGLAGGPEQFF.

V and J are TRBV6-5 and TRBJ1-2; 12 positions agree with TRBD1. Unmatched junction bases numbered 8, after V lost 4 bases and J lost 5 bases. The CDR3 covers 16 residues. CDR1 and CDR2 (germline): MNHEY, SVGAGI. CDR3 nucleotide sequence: TGTGCCAGCAGTTTAGGGACAGGGGGCGGTGGGTATGGCTACACCTTC. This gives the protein CASSLGTGGGGYGYTF.

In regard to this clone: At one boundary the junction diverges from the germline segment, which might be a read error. CDR3 nucleotides: TGTGCCAGCAGGGAGGGTGGGGCCAACGGCCTGACTTTC. Residues: CASREGGANGLTF. V gene TRBV28 combines with J gene TRBJ2-6, with D possibly matching TRBD2 (6 bases). The CDR3 totals 13 residues. In germline, CDR1 is MDHEN, CDR2 SYDVKM.

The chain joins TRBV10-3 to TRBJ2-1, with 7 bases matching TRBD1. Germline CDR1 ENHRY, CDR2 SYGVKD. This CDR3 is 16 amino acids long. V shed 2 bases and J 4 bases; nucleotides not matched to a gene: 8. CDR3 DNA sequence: TGTGCCATCAGTGAGCCGGGACAGAAAATTTACAATGAGCAGTTCTTC. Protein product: CAISEPGQKIYNEQFF.

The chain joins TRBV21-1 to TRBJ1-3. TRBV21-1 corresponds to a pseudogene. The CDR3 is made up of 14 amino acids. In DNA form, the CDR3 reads TGTGCCAGCGGCCGGGGGGTCTCTGGAAACACCATATATTTT. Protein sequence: CASGRGVSGNTIYF.

CDR3 DNA sequence: TGTGCCAGCAGCTTGGTAGTGAAAGATACGCAGTATTTT. Its translation: CASSLVVKDTQYF. The genes are TRBV7-2 and TRBJ2-3, with D uncertain. V was trimmed by 3 bases and J by 5 bases, leaving 9 bases between them. CDR1 and CDR2 (germline): SGHTA, FQGNSA. The CDR3 has 13 residues.

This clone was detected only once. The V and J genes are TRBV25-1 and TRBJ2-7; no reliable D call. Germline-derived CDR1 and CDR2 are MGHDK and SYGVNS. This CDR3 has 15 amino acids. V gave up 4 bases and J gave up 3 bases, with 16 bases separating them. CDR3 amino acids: CASSGHTVKDYEQYF. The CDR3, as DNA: TGTGCCAGCAGTGGACACACAGTGAAAGACTACGAGCAGTACTTC.

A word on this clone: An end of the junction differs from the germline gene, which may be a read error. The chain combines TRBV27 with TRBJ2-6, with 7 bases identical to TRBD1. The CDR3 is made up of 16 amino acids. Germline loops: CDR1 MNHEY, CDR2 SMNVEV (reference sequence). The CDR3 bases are TGTGCCAGCAGGTCCCAAGGGGGCTCTGGGGCCAACGGCCTGACTTTC. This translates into CASRSQGGSGANGLTF.

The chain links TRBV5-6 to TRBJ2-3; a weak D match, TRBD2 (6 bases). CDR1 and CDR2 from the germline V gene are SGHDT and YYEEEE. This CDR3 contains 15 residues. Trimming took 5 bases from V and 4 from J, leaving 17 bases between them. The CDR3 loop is CASRDFTGDADTQYF. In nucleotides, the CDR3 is TGTGCCAGCAGGGACTTCACGGGGGACGCAGATACGCAGTATTTT.

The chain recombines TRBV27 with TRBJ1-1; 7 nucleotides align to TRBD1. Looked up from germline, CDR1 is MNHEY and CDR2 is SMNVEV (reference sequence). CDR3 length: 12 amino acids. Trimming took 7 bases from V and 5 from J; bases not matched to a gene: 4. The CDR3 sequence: CASKTGATEAFF. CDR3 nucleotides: TGTGCCAGCAAAACAGGGGCAACTGAAGCTTTCTTT.